Below are 21 T cell receptor beta chains sequenced from a single sample in a study of blood T cell repertoires in COVID-19. Using immunoSEQ multiplex PCR, the repertoire was profiled, and TCRdb retains in-frame clones only, with some absent. The repertoire holds about 200,000 clones, with 85% to 90% as singletons. Sequenced input: PBMCs or T cells enriched from blood (not recorded which). The receptors derive from a woman aged 25 to 39 with acute COVID-19.

The chain couples TRBV7-6 to TRBJ1-2; a weak D match, TRBD1 (6 bases). The V gene's germline CDR1 is SGHVS and CDR2 FNYEAQ. V lost 5 bases, J lost 4 bases, and 17 bases lay in between. The CDR3 is 15 residues long. The CDR3 DNA reads TGTGCCAGCAGCCCCGAGACAGGATCATCCTATGGCTACACCTTC. Amino acids: CASSPETGSSYGYTF.

This sequence joins TRBV4-1 and TRBJ1-5; 10 bases are a match to TRBD1. The germline V gene encodes CDR1 MGHRA and CDR2 YSYEKL. V trimming: 7 bases; J trimming: 2 bases; junction bases outside the gene matches: 11. CDR3 length equals 17 residues. DNA for the CDR3: TGCGCCAGCACCCCTAAACCGGGACAGGGGCGCAATCAGCCCCAGCATTTT. The encoded protein is CASTPKPGQGRNQPQHF.

The chain joins TRBV7-2 to TRBJ2-6, with unresolved D. Germline V gives CDR1 SGHTA, CDR2 FQGNSA. CDR3 size: 13 residues. The V gene lost 9 bases and the J gene lost 0 bases, with 6 bases spanning the gap. In nucleotides, the CDR3 is TGTGCCAGTGCAGGCTCTGGGGCCAACGTCCTGACTTTC. Translating gives CASAGSGANVLTF.

The chain joins TRBV19 to TRBJ1-5; D unclear. This CDR3 region has 13 residues. Trimming took 6 bases from V and 5 from J, leaving 11 bases between them. Germline assignment: CDR1 LNHDA and CDR2 SQIVND (reference sequence). DNA of the CDR3: TGTGCCAGTAGGCCACGCGGGGATCAGCCCCAGCATTTT. It translates to CASRPRGDQPQHF.

V usage is TRBV19 and J usage is TRBJ2-2, with D perhaps TRBD1 (6 bases). Looked up from germline, CDR1 is LNHDA and CDR2 is SQIVND (reference sequence). Trimming stripped 3 bases from V and 6 bases from J, with 14 bases between. The CDR3 extends over 15 amino acids. In nucleotides, the CDR3 is TGTGCCAGTAGTATTCTACAGGGAAGGGCCGGGGAGCTGTTTTTT. This gives the protein CASSILQGRAGELFF. Full variable domain (remainder filled in from reference TRBV19 and TRBJ2-2): DGGITQSPKYLFRKEGQNVTLSCEQNLNHDAMYWYRQDPGQGLRLIYYSQIVNDFQKGDIAEGYSVSREKKESFPLTVTSAQKNPTAFYLCASSILQGRAGELFFGEGSRLTVL.

This chain joins TRBV6-5 and TRBJ1-2; the D gene is possibly TRBD1 (6 bases). The CDR3 consists of 14 residues. Trimming took off 6 bases at V and 7 bases at J, with 18 bases between the two ends. Germline assignment: CDR1 MNHEY and CDR2 SVGAGI. CDR3 amino acids: CASSPGQLTFGYTF. The CDR3 DNA reads as TGTGCCAGCAGCCCAGGACAGCTAACTTTTGGCTACACCTTC.

In DNA, the CDR3 is TGTGCCAGCAGCTTCGATACAGGGGGCCCTATCTACGAGCAGTACTTC. Amino acid sequence: CASSFDTGGPIYEQYF. V is TRBV7-9 and J is TRBJ2-7, with 9 positions matching TRBD1. The germline V gene has CDR1 SEHNR and CDR2 FQNEAQ (reference sequence). The ends lost 3 bases at V and 3 bases at J; junction bases unmatched: 9. This CDR3 has 16 amino acids. The full variable domain, with the rest looked up from reference TRBV7-9 and TRBJ2-7, is DTGVSQNPRHKITKRGQNVTFRCDPISEHNRLYWYRQTLGQGPEFLTYFQNEAQLEKSRLLSDRFSAERPKGSFSTLEIQRTEQGDSAMYLCASSFDTGGPIYEQYFGPGTRLTVT.

This chain uses TRBV7-9 with TRBJ2-1; D not certain. The CDR3 sequence is 15 residues long. Trimming took 1 base from V and 7 from J, leaving 14 bases between them. Germline V lookup: CDR1 SEHNR, CDR2 FQNEAQ (reference sequence). This CDR3 reads CASSLGFIAANEQFF. The CDR3 DNA is TGTGCCAGCAGCTTAGGCTTTATAGCTGCTAATGAGCAGTTCTTC.

This clone has just a few counts. The V gene is TRBV19, the J gene TRBJ1-1; possible D gene TRBD1, 5 bases. Germline values: CDR1 LNHDA, CDR2 SQIVND (reference sequence). This CDR3 contains 10 residues. V dropped 8 bases and J dropped 6 bases, with 7 bases sitting between them. The CDR3 DNA reads TGTGCCAGTCGGGGGTCTGAAGCTTTCTTT. Residues: CASRGSEAFF.

V gene TRBV5-6 combines with J gene TRBJ1-2, with 10 positions matching TRBD1. V lost 2 bases, J lost 1 base, and 8 bases stayed unmatched. Germline V gene sequence: CDR1 SGHDT, CDR2 YYEEEE. The CDR3 is made up of 17 amino acids. The CDR3 DNA reads TGTGCCAGCAGCTTAGGGACAGGGGTGGTGCGTAACTATGGCTACACCTTC. The encoded protein is CASSLGTGVVRNYGYTF.

The chain recombines TRBV5-6 with TRBJ1-2; 8 nucleotides agree with TRBD1. This CDR3 comprises 16 residues. V shed 0 bases and J 3 bases; nucleotides not matched to a gene: 7. Germline loops: CDR1 SGHDT, CDR2 YYEEEE. Here the CDR3 reads CASSLASGGPHYGYTF. The CDR3 DNA reads as TGTGCCAGCAGCTTGGCGTCAGGGGGCCCCCACTATGGCTACACCTTC. The full variable domain, rest sourced from reference TRBV5-6 and TRBJ1-2, is DAGVTQSPTHLIKTRGQQVTLRCSPKSGHDTVSWYQQALGQGPQFIFQYYEEEERQRGNFPDRFSGHQFPNYSSELNVNALLLGDSALYLCASSLASGGPHYGYTFGSGTRLTVV.

The chain has TRBV6-5 and TRBJ1-5; D might be TRBD1 (5 bases). The CDR3 covers 15 residues. Trimming removed 2 bases at V and 0 bases at J, with 8 bases between. The germline gives CDR1 MNHEY, CDR2 SVGAGI. This CDR3 reads CASSYHGGSNQPQHF. The CDR3 bases are TGTGCCAGCAGTTACCACGGGGGTAGCAATCAGCCCCAGCATTTT.

The rearrangement links TRBV7-2 to TRBJ1-1; unclear D gene. Germline CDR1 and CDR2: SGHTA and FQGNSA. There are 12 residues in the CDR3. V lost 4 bases, J lost 6 bases, and 9 bases lay in between. In nucleotides, the CDR3 is TGTGCCAGCAGCTACAGTTTCCCTGAAGCTTTCTTT. It codes for CASSYSFPEAFF. Full variable domain (rest looked up from reference TRBV7-2 and TRBJ1-1): GAGVSQSPSNKVTEKGKDVELRCDPISGHTALYWYRQSLGQGLEFLIYFQGNSAPDKSGLPSDRFSAERTGGSVSTLTIQRTQQEDSAVYLCASSYSFPEAFFGQGTRLTVV.

In this sample, this clone turned up a few times. V and J are TRBV14 and TRBJ2-7; 7 nucleotides match TRBD2. Trimming at V came to 1 base and at J to 2 bases, leaving 5 bases not matched to a gene. The germline CDR1 and CDR2 sequences are SGHDN and FVKESK. The CDR3 extends over 15 amino acids. The CDR3 DNA sequence: TGTGCCAGCAGCCAAGTGCGGGGGTCCCCCTACGAGCAGTACTTC. Translating gives CASSQVRGSPYEQYF.

The table lists this clone with a count of one. The chain recombines TRBV7-2 with TRBJ1-5; maybe TRBD1 (6 bases). The CDR3 is 13 amino acids. The germline gives CDR1 SGHTA, CDR2 FQGNSA. The germline V and J ends were trimmed by 4 bases and 7 bases, with 11 bases remaining between them. In DNA, the CDR3 is TGTGCCAGCAGCTCAAACAGGGTCCAGCCCCAGCATTTT. Its translation is CASSSNRVQPQHF.

The chain recombines TRBV3-1 (or the pseudogene TRBV3-2) with TRBJ2-1, with TRBD2 matching over 9 bases. The J segment lost 10 bases and the V segment lost 4 bases, leaving 11 bases of the junction unmatched. The CDR3 sequence is 15 residues long. Germline CDR1 LGHDT, CDR2 YNNKEL (reference sequence). CDR3 bases: TGTGCCAGCAGCCCGCGGGGGGGCAATTTTCGGGAGCAGTTCTTC. Translation: CASSPRGGNFREQFF.

The chain links TRBV6-5 to TRBJ2-1; TRBD1 might be the D (5 bases). Looked up from germline, CDR1 is MNHEY and CDR2 is SVGAGI. V shed 0 bases and J shed 4 bases, with 10 bases lying between them. There are 15 residues in the CDR3. CDR3 sequence (DNA): TGTGCCAGCAGTTACTCGCCGGACACTTACAATGAGCAGTTCTTC. This encodes CASSYSPDTYNEQFF.

The chain recombines TRBV2 with TRBJ2-3, with 7 bases lining up with TRBD1. The CDR3 contains 16 residues. Germline assignment: CDR1 SNHLY and CDR2 FYNNEI. Trimming cost V 2 bases and J 2 bases; bases outside gene matches: 7. The CDR3 spells CASSEPNDRATDTQYF. The CDR3 DNA sequence: TGTGCCAGCAGTGAACCTAACGACAGGGCCACAGATACGCAGTATTTT.

This CDR3 reads CSASPGGGYEQYF. The CDR3 bases are TGCAGTGCTAGTCCCGGGGGGGGGTACGAGCAGTACTTC. The chain is built from TRBV20-1 and TRBJ2-7; 8 bases line up with TRBD2. Germline trimming cut 3 bases from V and 4 bases from J; bases unmatched to any gene: 5. The germline gives CDR1 DFQATT, CDR2 SNEGSKA (reference sequence). The CDR3 covers 13 residues.

The chain is built from TRBV11-2 and TRBJ1-1; D ambiguous. Germline loops: CDR1 SGHAT, CDR2 FQNNGV. The CDR3 has 15 amino acids. Trimming stripped 2 bases from V and 1 base from J, with 11 bases between. Here the CDR3 DNA reads TGTGCCAGCAGCTTATCGGGAGTCCAGAACACTGAAGCTTTCTTT. This gives the protein CASSLSGVQNTEAFF.

The sample holds one count of this clone. The V gene is TRBV6-5, the J gene TRBJ1-6; a possible D gene is TRBD1 (6 bases). Trimming took 7 bases from V and 7 from J, leaving 11 bases between them. There are 13 residues in the CDR3. Per the germline V gene, CDR1 is MNHEY and CDR2 is SVGAGI. The DNA of the CDR3 is TGTGCCAGCAACTGGGACATCAATTCACCCCTCCACTTT. This codes for CASNWDINSPLHF.